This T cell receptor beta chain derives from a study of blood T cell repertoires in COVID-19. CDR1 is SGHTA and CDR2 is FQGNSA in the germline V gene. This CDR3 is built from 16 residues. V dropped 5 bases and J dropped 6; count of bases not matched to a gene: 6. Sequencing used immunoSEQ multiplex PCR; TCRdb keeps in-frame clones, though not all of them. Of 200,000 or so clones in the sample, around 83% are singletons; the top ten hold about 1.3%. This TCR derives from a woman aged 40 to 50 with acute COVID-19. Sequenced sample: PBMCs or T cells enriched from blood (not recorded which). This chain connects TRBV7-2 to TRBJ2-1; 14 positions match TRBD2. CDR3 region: CASSVRTSGGLNEQFF. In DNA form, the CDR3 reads TGTGCCAGCAGCGTACGGACTAGCGGGGGGCTCAATGAGCAGTTCTTC.